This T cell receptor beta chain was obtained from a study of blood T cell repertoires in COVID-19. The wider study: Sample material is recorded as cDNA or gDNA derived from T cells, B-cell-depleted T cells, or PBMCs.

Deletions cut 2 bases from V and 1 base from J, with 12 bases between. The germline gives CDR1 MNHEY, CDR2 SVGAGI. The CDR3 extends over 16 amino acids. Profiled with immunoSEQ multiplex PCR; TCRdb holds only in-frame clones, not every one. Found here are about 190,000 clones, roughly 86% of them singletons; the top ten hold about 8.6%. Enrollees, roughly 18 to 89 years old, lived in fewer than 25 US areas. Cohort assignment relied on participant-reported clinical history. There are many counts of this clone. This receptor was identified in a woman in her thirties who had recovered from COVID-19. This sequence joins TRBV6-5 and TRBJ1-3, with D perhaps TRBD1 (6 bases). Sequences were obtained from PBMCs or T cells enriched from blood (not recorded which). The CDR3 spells CASSYRTELSGNTIYF. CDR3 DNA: TGTGCCAGCAGTTACCGGACAGAACTATCTGGAAACACCATATATTTT.